These 8 T cell receptor beta chains share one sample of origin, sequenced in a study of vaccination effects on CD4 cells after COVID-19. These receptors' antigens are unknown. Sequenced by immunoSEQ multiplex PCR; TCRdb stores in-frame clones only, minus some. The table lists roughly 35,000 clones, about 68% of them singletons, with under 7.5% in the top ten. The culture ran for 10 days, and then CD4+ T cells were isolated. A positive SARS-CoV-2 PCR test fell between March and December 2020. Participants were given two doses of BNT162b2 or mRNA-1273 vaccine. The sample here was CD4+ T cells from PBMCs cultured without peptide, taken after COVID-19 vaccination. These receptor sequences come from a human donor who had a prior SARS-CoV-2 infection.

V and J are TRBV30 and TRBJ1-2; D remains unclear. CDR1 is GTSNPN, CDR2 SVGIG, per germline (reference sequence). CDR3 length: 12 amino acids. V dropped 2 bases and J dropped 8 bases, with 12 bases sitting between them. The DNA of the CDR3 is TGTGCCTGGAGTCTACAGAGCGGGGGCTACACCTTC. Its protein is CAWSLQSGGYTF.

The rearrangement uses TRBV3-1 (or the pseudogene TRBV3-2) and TRBJ2-4; TRBD1 agrees at 12 bases. Germline assignment: CDR1 LGHDT and CDR2 YNNKEL (reference sequence). The CDR3 is 18 residues long. The V gene end was trimmed by 4 bases and the J gene end by 1 base; junction bases not matched to a gene: 8. CDR3 sequence (DNA): TGTGCCAGCAGCCTGGGGACAGGGGGCAATCAGGCCAAAAACATTCAGTACTTC. Its translation: CASSLGTGGNQAKNIQYF.

The chain employs TRBV2 and TRBJ1-6, with D possibly TRBD1 on 5 matching bases. The germline V and J ends were trimmed by 4 bases and 2 bases, with 9 bases remaining between them. The CDR3 runs 15 residues. CDR1 and CDR2 from the germline V gene are SNHLY and FYNNEI. DNA of the CDR3: TGTGCCAGCAGTGCGACAGAGCCCTATAATTCACCCCTCCACTTT. Amino acid sequence: CASSATEPYNSPLHF.

This chain uses TRBV5-1 with TRBJ2-3; D perhaps matches TRBD2 (5 bases). Germline loops: CDR1 SGHRS, CDR2 YFSETQ. The CDR3 sequence is 13 residues long. The germline V and J ends were trimmed by 2 bases and 6 bases, with 10 bases remaining between them. CDR3: CASSFEGEDTQYF. The DNA of the CDR3 is TGCGCCAGCAGCTTTGAGGGAGAGGATACGCAGTATTTT.

This sequence joins TRBV29-1 and TRBJ1-5; the D is unclear. Germline lookup yields CDR1 SQVTM and CDR2 ANQGSEA. The CDR3 has 13 residues. V lost 7 bases and J lost 7, with 17 bases in between. CDR3 residues: CSERTAGRQPQHF. CDR3 nucleotide sequence: TGCAGCGAGAGGACGGCCGGCCGACAGCCCCAGCATTTT.

This clone was detected only once. The J gene is TRBJ1-2, the V gene TRBV11-3; tentatively, D is TRBD1 (5 bases). Germline V gene data show CDR1 as SGHNT and CDR2 as YENEEA. V was shortened by 1 base and J by 2 bases, with 8 bases between the two germline ends. The CDR3 loop spans 14 amino acids. CDR3 nucleotides: TGTGCCAGCAGCTTAGTCGGGGCCAACTATGGCTACACCTTC. Amino acid sequence: CASSLVGANYGYTF.

V usage is TRBV5-1 and J usage is TRBJ2-7; no reliable D call. In germline, CDR1 is SGHRS, CDR2 YFSETQ. The V end was cut by 6 bases, the J end by 0 bases, with 13 bases between. The CDR3 has 14 amino acids. This CDR3 is CASNEGQYSYEQYF. CDR3 DNA: TGCGCCAGCAATGAAGGGCAGTACTCCTACGAGCAGTACTTC.

The table lists this clone with a few counts. The CDR3 DNA follows: TGTGCCAGCAGTTCACAGGGATCGGTTGGCTACACCTTC. This translates into CASSSQGSVGYTF. This chain joins TRBV6-5 and TRBJ1-2; possible D gene TRBD1, 6 bases. V dropped 4 bases and J dropped 7 bases, with 13 bases sitting between them. The CDR3 is 13 residues long. Germline V CDR1 and CDR2: MNHEY, SVGAGI.